Given below is one T cell receptor beta chain in context. This record comes from a study of blood T cell repertoires in COVID-19. Overall study: The United States, Italy and Spain supplied acute and convalescent COVID-19 samples. In each case, the material was cDNA or gDNA derived from T cells, B-cell-depleted T cells, or PBMCs.

The protocol was immunoSEQ multiplex PCR, while the TCRdb copy is restricted to in-frame clones and leaves out a portion. The sample comprises 55,000 to 80,000 clones, approximately 78% of which are singletons, and over 8.5% rests with the top ten. CDR3 length equals 13 residues. Germline CDR1 and CDR2: MNHNY and SVGAGI (reference sequence). Unmatched junction bases numbered 4, after V lost 5 bases and J lost 6 bases. The rearrangement joins TRBV6-6 to TRBJ1-2, with TRBD1 matching 9 bases. The clonotype originates from a human donor in a cohort sampled during active COVID-19. The sequencing sample was made of peripheral blood. The CDR3, as DNA: TGTGCCAGCAGTCTGGGACAGGGAGATGGCTACACCTTC. This codes for CASSLGQGDGYTF.